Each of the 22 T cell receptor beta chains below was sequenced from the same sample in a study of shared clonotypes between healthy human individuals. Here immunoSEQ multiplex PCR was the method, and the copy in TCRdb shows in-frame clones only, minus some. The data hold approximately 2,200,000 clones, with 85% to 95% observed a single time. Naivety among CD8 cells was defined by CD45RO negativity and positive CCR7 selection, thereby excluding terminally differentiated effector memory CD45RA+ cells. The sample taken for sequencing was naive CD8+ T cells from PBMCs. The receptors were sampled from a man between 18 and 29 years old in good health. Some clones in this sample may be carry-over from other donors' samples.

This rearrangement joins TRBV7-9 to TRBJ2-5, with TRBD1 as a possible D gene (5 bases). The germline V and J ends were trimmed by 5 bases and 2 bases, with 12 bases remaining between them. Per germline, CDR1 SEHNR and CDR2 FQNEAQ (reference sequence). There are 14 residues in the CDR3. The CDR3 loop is CASSTRQRQETQYF. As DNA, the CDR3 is TGTGCCAGCAGCACCCGACAGAGGCAAGAGACCCAGTACTTC.

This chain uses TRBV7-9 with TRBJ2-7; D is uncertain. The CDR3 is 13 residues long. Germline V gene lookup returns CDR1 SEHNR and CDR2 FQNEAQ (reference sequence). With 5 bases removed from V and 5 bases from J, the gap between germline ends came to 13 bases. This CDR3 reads CASSLPGYHEQYF. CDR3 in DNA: TGTGCCAGCAGCCTTCCCGGGTACCACGAGCAGTACTTC.

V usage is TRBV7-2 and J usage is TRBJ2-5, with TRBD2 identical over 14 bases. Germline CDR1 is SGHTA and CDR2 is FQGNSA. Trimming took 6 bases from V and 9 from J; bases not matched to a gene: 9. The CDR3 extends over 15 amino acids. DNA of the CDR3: TGTGCCAGCAGTTGGGGACTAGCGGGAGAGAACGCCCAGTACTTC. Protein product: CASSWGLAGENAQYF.

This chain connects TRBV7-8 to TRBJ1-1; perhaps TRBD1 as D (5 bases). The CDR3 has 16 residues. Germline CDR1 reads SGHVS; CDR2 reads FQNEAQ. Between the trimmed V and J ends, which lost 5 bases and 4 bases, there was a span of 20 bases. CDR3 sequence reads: CASSETEASGFTEAFF. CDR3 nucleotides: TGTGCCAGCAGCGAGACAGAAGCCTCTGGGTTCACTGAAGCTTTCTTT.

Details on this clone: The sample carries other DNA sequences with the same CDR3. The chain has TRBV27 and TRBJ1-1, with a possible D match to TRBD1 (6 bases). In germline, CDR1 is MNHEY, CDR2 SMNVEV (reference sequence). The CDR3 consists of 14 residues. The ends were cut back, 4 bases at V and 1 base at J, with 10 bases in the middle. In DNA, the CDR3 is TGTGCCAGCAGTTCGGGACAAACGAACACTGAAGCTTTCTTT. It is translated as CASSSGQTNTEAFF.

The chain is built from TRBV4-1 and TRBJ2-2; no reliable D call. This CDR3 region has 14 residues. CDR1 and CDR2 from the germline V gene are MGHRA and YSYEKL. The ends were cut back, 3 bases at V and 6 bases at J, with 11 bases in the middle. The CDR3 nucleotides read TGCGCCAGCAGCCATATGGAGAATCCCGGGGAGCTGTTTTTT. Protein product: CASSHMENPGELFF.

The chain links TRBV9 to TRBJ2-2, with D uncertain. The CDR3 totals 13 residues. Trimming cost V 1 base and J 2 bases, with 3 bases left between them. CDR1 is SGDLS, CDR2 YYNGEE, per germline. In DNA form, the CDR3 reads TGTGCCAGCAGCGTATATAACACCGGGGAGCTGTTTTTT. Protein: CASSVYNTGELFF.

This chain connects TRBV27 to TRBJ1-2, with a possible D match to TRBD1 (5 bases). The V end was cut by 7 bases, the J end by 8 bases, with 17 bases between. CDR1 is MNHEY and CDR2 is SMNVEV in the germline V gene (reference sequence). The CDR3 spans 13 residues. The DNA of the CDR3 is TGTGCCAGCAATCAGGGCCCGGGAGAGGGCTACACCTTC. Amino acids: CASNQGPGEGYTF.

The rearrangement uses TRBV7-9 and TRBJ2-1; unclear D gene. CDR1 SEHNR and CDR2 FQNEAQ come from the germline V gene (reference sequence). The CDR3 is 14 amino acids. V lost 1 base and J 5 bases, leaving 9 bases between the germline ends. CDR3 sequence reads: CASSLVGVNNEQFF. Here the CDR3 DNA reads TGTGCCAGCAGCTTAGTGGGTGTAAACAATGAGCAGTTCTTC. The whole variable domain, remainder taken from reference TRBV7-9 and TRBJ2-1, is DTGVSQNPRHKITKRGQNVTFRCDPISEHNRLYWYRQTLGQGPEFLTYFQNEAQLEKSRLLSDRFSAERPKGSFSTLEIQRTEQGDSAMYLCASSLVGVNNEQFFGPGTRLTVL.

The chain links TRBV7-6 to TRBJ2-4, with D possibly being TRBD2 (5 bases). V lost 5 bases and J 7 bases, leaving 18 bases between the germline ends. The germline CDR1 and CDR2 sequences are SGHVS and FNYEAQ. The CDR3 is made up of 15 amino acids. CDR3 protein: CASSPADGGGNIQYF. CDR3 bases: TGTGCCAGCAGCCCGGCCGACGGCGGCGGGAACATTCAGTACTTC. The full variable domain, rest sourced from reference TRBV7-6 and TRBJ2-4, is GAGVSQSPRYKVTKRGQDVALRCDPISGHVSLYWYRQALGQGPEFLTYFNYEAQQDKSGLPNDRFSAERPEGSISTLTIQRTEQRDSAMYRCASSPADGGGNIQYFGAGTRLSVL.

The DNA for the CDR3 is TGTGCCTTCTCTTCCAACAGGGGTACTAGCGTGGGCAATGAGCAGTTCTTC. Translating it yields CAFSSNRGTSVGNEQFF. V and J are TRBV28 and TRBJ2-1; either TRBD1 or TRBD2 may fit D (7 bases each). V lost 11 bases and J lost 6, with 29 bases in between. CDR1 and CDR2 (germline): MDHEN, SYDVKM. The CDR3 extends over 17 amino acids.

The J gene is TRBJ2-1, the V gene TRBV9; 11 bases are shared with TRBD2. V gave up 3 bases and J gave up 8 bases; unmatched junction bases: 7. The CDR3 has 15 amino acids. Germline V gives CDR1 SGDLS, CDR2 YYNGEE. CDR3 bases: TGTGCCAGCAGCGGGCTAGCGGGAGGTGAGGATGAGCAGTTCTTC. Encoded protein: CASSGLAGGEDEQFF.

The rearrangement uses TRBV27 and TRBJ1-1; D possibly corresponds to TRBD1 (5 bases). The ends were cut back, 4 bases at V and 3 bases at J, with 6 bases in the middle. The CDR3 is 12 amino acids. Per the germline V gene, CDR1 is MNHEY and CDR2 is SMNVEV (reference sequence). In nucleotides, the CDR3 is TGTGCCAGCAGTTCAGGGTACACTGAAGCTTTCTTT. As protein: CASSSGYTEAFF.

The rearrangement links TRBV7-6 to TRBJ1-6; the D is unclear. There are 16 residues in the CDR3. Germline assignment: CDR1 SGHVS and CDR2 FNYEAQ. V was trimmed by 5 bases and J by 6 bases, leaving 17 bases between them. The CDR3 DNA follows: TGTGCCAGCAGCCCTTCTTTAGGGTCGGGTAATTCACCCCTCCACTTT. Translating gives CASSPSLGSGNSPLHF. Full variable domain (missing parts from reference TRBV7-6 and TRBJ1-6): GAGVSQSPRYKVTKRGQDVALRCDPISGHVSLYWYRQALGQGPEFLTYFNYEAQQDKSGLPNDRFSAERPEGSISTLTIQRTEQRDSAMYRCASSPSLGSGNSPLHFGNGTRLTVT.

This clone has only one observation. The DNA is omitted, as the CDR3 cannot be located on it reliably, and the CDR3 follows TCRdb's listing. CDR3 amino acids: CASSFLAAREQYF. The V and J genes are TRBV27 and TRBJ2-7; the table gives TRBD2 as D, unverified against the DNA. Germline V gene lookup returns CDR1 MNHEY and CDR2 SMNVEV (reference sequence). The CDR3 numbers 13 amino acids, ends counted.

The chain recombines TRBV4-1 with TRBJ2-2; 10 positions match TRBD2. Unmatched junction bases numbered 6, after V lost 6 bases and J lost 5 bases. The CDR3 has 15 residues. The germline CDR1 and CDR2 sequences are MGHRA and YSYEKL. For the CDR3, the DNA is TGCGCCAGCAGACACTCTAGCGGGAGAACCGGGGAGCTGTTTTTT. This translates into CASRHSSGRTGELFF.

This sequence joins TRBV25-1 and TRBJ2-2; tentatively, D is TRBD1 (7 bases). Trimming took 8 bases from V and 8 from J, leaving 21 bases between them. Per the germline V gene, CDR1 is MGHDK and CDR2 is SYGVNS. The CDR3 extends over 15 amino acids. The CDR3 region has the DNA TGTGCCAGCCAAGGGGCGGAGGGGGCAGTTGGGGAGCTGTTTTTT. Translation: CASQGAEGAVGELFF.

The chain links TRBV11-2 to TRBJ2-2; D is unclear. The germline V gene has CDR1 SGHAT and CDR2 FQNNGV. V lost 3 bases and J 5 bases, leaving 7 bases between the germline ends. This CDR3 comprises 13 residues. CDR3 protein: CASSFRITGELFF. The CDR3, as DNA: TGTGCCAGCAGCTTTAGAATTACCGGGGAGCTGTTTTTT.

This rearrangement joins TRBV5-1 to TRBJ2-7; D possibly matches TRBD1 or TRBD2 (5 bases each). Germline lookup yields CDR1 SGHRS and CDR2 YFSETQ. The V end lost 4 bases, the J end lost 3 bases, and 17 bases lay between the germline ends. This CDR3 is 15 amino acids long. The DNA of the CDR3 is TGCGCCAGCAGCACCTCACCTCGGGACCACTACGAGCAGTACTTC. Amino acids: CASSTSPRDHYEQYF.

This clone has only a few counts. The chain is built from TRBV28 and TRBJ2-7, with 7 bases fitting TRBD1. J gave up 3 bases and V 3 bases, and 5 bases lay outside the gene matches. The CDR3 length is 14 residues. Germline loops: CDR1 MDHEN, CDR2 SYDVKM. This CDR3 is CASSFNRGYYEQYF. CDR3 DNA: TGTGCCAGCAGTTTTAACAGGGGATACTACGAGCAGTACTTC. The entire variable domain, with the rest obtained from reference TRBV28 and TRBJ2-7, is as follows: DVKVTQSSRYLVKRTGEKVFLECVQDMDHENMFWYRQDPGLGLRLIYFSYDVKMKEKGDIPEGYSVSREKKERFSLILESASTNQTSMYLCASSFNRGYYEQYFGPGTRLTVT.

The CDR3 DNA reads TGTGCCAGCAGCCCTGTATTACAGGGCCGCCACGAGCAGTACTTC. Protein: CASSPVLQGRHEQYF. V usage is TRBV7-9 and J usage is TRBJ2-7, with a tentative D call TRBD1 (6 bases). V was shortened by 5 bases and J by 5 bases, with 19 bases between the two germline ends. Per germline, CDR1 SEHNR and CDR2 FQNEAQ (reference sequence). CDR3 size: 15 residues.

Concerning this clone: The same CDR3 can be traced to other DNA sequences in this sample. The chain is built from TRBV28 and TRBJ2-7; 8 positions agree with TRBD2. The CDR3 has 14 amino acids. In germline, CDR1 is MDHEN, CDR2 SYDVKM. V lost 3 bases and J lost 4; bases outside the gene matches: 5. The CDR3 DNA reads TGTGCCAGCAGTTTCAGCGGGAGCAGTTACGAGCAGTACTTC. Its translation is CASSFSGSSYEQYF.